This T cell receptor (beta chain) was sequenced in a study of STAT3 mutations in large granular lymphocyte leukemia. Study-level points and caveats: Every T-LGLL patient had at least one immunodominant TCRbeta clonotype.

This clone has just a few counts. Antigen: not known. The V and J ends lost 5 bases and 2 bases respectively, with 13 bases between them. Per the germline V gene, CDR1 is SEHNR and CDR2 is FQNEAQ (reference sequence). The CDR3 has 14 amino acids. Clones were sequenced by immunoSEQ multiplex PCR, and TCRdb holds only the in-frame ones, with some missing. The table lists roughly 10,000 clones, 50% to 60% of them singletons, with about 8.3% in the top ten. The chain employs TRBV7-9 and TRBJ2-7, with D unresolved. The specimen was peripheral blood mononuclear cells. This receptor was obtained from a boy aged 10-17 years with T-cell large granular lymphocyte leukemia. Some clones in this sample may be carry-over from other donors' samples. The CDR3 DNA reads TGTGCCAGCAGCCCATTTGTAGCAGCCTACGAGCAGTACTTC. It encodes CASSPFVAAYEQYF.